What follows are 15 T cell receptor beta chains derived from one specimen sequenced in a study of T cell changes during pregnancy in multiple sclerosis. The data were produced by immunoSEQ multiplex PCR, yet TCRdb's version contains in-frame clones alone and is incomplete. The table has approximately 68,000 clones, 91% seen once. This sample comprised peripheral blood, obtained in the second trimester of pregnancy. The receptors stem from a female donor with multiple sclerosis, enrolled in a pregnancy study.

The chain has TRBV5-1 and TRBJ1-5; D unresolved. CDR3 length equals 13 residues. Germline loops: CDR1 SGHRS, CDR2 YFSETQ. The V end was cut by 2 bases, the J end by 5 bases, with 8 bases between. The DNA for the CDR3 is TGCGCCAGCAGCTTCGGGTACGATCAGCCCCAGCATTTT. Translation gives CASSFGYDQPQHF.

This clone was recorded once. V is TRBV10-3 and J is TRBJ2-2, with D maybe TRBD1 (5 bases). The germline V gene has CDR1 ENHRY and CDR2 SYGVKD. Trimming stripped 4 bases from V and 0 bases from J, with 12 bases between. The CDR3 is made up of 16 amino acids. CDR3 protein: CAISGQLNSNTGELFF. In DNA, the CDR3 is TGTGCCATCAGTGGACAGCTAAATTCGAACACCGGGGAGCTGTTTTTT.

CDR3 sequence: CASSPQPSGGHSNIQYF. CDR3 bases: TGTGCCAGCAGCCCCCAACCCAGCGGGGGCCATTCTAACATTCAGTACTTC. V usage is TRBV9 and J usage is TRBJ2-4, with 8 bases aligning to TRBD2. Germline loops: CDR1 SGDLS, CDR2 YYNGEE. The V segment lost 4 bases and the J segment 7 bases; nucleotides outside the gene matches: 16. The CDR3 length is 17 residues.

This clone was detected once. This chain joins TRBV29-1 and TRBJ2-1; possibly TRBD2 for D (5 bases). Germline CDR1 is SQVTM and CDR2 is ANQGSEA. CDR3 length equals 15 residues. The V end was cut by 5 bases, the J end by 0 bases, with 14 bases between. The CDR3 is CSVSKASNSYNEQFF. As DNA, the CDR3 is TGCAGCGTTTCAAAGGCTAGCAACTCCTACAATGAGCAGTTCTTC.

This chain's CDR3 is CASSSGTGQSGANVLTF. As DNA, the CDR3 is TGTGCCAGCTCCTCCGGGACAGGGCAGTCTGGGGCCAACGTCCTGACTTTC. The V gene is TRBV18, the J gene TRBJ2-6; 9 nucleotides match TRBD1. The CDR3 is made up of 17 amino acids. Germline trimming cut 6 bases from V and 1 base from J; bases unmatched to any gene: 7. Germline assignment: CDR1 KGHSH and CDR2 LQKENI.

V is TRBV30 and J is TRBJ2-1; 9 nucleotides match TRBD2. CDR3 length equals 14 residues. The J segment lost 6 bases and the V segment lost 5 bases, leaving 8 bases of the junction unmatched. Germline V lookup: CDR1 GTSNPN, CDR2 SVGIG (reference sequence). DNA of the CDR3: TGTGCCTGGCGGGCGGGGGGGCCAAGCAATGAGCAGTTCTTC. Protein product: CAWRAGGPSNEQFF.

The chain employs TRBV6-5 and TRBJ1-3; a weak D match, TRBD1 (5 bases). Germline V lookup: CDR1 MNHEY, CDR2 SVGAGI. The CDR3 covers 15 residues. The V end was cut by 6 bases, the J end by 0 bases, with 12 bases between. The CDR3 region is CASSPRASSGNTIYF. The CDR3 region has the DNA TGTGCCAGCAGCCCCAGGGCGAGCTCTGGAAACACCATATATTTT.

The chain uses TRBV10-3 and TRBJ2-7; TRBD2 agrees at 7 bases. The germline CDR1 and CDR2 sequences are ENHRY and SYGVKD. J was trimmed by 3 bases and V by 7 bases; bases with no gene match: 6. The CDR3 extends over 13 amino acids. The CDR3 here is CAITPASGYEQYF. CDR3 sequence (DNA): TGTGCCATCACCCCGGCTAGCGGCTACGAGCAGTACTTC.

V is TRBV9 and J is TRBJ1-2, with D possibly matching TRBD1 (6 bases). This CDR3 region has 14 residues. The V gene's germline CDR1 is SGDLS and CDR2 YYNGEE. Trimming removed 0 bases at V and 2 bases at J, with 8 bases between. The CDR3 here is CASSVGGGNYGYTF. The CDR3, as DNA: TGTGCCAGCAGCGTAGGAGGGGGAAACTATGGCTACACCTTC.

The chain joins TRBV7-6 to TRBJ2-7, with no clear D. Germline CDR1 and CDR2: SGHVS and FNYEAQ. The CDR3 has 14 residues. Trimming removed 5 bases from V and 2 bases from J, with 13 bases in between. The CDR3 loop is CASSPRVTAYEQYF. The CDR3 region has the DNA TGTGCCAGCAGCCCCCGGGTGACCGCCTACGAGCAGTACTTC.

The chain uses TRBV5-1 and TRBJ2-7; 9 nucleotides align to TRBD1. The CDR3 extends over 15 amino acids. The ends lost 3 bases at V and 6 bases at J; junction bases unmatched: 10. Germline CDR1 is SGHRS and CDR2 is YFSETQ. This chain's CDR3 is CASSSPGQGILEQYF. The CDR3 DNA follows: TGCGCCAGCAGCTCTCCGGGACAGGGCATCCTCGAGCAGTACTTC.

This chain joins TRBV4-2 and TRBJ1-5; D remains unclear. Trimming removed 0 bases from V and 2 bases from J, with 11 bases in between. The CDR3 is 16 amino acids. Germline lookup yields CDR1 LGHNA and CDR2 YNFKEQ. CDR3 sequence reads: CASSQDAGFGNQPQHF. For the CDR3, the DNA is TGTGCCAGCAGCCAAGATGCAGGCTTCGGCAATCAGCCCCAGCATTTT.

The chain combines TRBV27 with TRBJ2-3; TRBD1 matches 9 bases. CDR1 is MNHEY, CDR2 SMNVEV, per germline (reference sequence). Trimming at V came to 5 bases and at J to 7 bases, leaving 13 bases not matched to a gene. CDR3 length: 16 amino acids. The CDR3 DNA is TGTGCCAGCAGTATAAACCCGGGGACAGGGACGAATACGCAGTATTTT. The encoded protein is CASSINPGTGTNTQYF.

The chain employs TRBV20-1 and TRBJ1-1; D call uncertain. Germline CDR1 DFQATT, CDR2 SNEGSKA (reference sequence). V was trimmed by 5 bases and J by 8 bases, leaving 12 bases between them. This CDR3 has 11 residues. CDR3 residues: CSARLHAEAFF. The CDR3, as DNA: TGCAGTGCTCGACTACACGCGGAAGCTTTCTTT.

The V and J genes are TRBV19 and TRBJ2-7; 7 nucleotides agree with TRBD2. This CDR3 has 15 amino acids. J lost 1 base, V lost 2 bases, and 5 bases had no gene match. Per germline, CDR1 LNHDA and CDR2 SQIVND (reference sequence). The CDR3 DNA reads as TGTGCCAGTAGTATAAGCCCAGCGGGATCCTACGAGCAGTACTTC. Protein sequence: CASSISPAGSYEQYF.